This TCR beta chain was sequenced in a study of high-grade serous ovarian cancer treatment subgroups. The method was immunoSEQ multiplex PCR; TCRdb's version includes in-frame clones alone and lacks a portion of them. This sample has some 40,000 clones; 70% to 80% occur once, and the top ten carry over 3%. Findings of the study overall: Different patients shared almost no repertoire; same-patient tumors shared 0.11 to 0.79.

With regard to this clone: Its antigen is unidentified.

The tumor samples were collected prior to definitive surgery or chemotherapy. The sample comprised tumor tissue. This TCR was sampled from a human donor with high-grade serous ovarian cancer.

The CDR3 reads CASSLAETGGADTQYF. In nucleotides, the CDR3 is TGTGCCAGCAGCTTAGCCGAGACAGGGGGCGCAGATACGCAGTATTTT. This sequence joins TRBV11-1 and TRBJ2-3, with 10 bases identical to TRBD1. The CDR3 consists of 16 residues. From germline, CDR1 is SGHAT and CDR2 FQDESV (reference sequence). J was trimmed by 4 bases and V by 0 bases; bases with no gene match: 4.